This T cell receptor beta chain emerged from a study of technical replicates of blood from a handful of donors. This CDR3 spans 18 amino acids. With V trimmed by 3 bases and J by 1 base, 11 bases remained unmatched. CDR1 and CDR2 (germline): ENHRY, SYGVKD. Only in-frame clones appear in the TCRdb table, and some are missing; sequencing was by immunoSEQ multiplex PCR. The data hold about 70,000 clones, with around 97% observed a single time. This clonotype was obtained from a human donor in good health. The sequenced material came from T cells isolated from PBMCs. The rearrangement links TRBV10-3 to TRBJ1-4; TRBD1 aligns across 7 bases. CDR3 residues: CAISETTGIVETNEKLFF. In DNA, the CDR3 is TGTGCCATCAGTGAAACGACAGGGATAGTAGAAACTAATGAAAAACTGTTTTTT.